This record concerns one TCR beta chain sequence. Its antigen specificity is not known. No quality values exist for individual bases; no much larger clone is one base distant. These data are taken from a study of T-cell reconstitution after alpha-beta-depleted transplantation in children (dated by TCRdb to 2015 to 2016). About the investigation overall: Using TCR repertoire profiling, the study followed T-cell immune reconstitution in a quantitative way in children after TCRalphabeta/CD19-depleted allogeneic hematopoietic cell transplantation.

CDR3 length: 15 amino acids, cysteine to phenylalanine. The entry retains the CDR3 DNA only, 45 bases that are in frame from base 1. V and J are truncated by 1 base and 0 bases respectively, leaving an intervening sequence of 9 bases. Library preparation used PCR. Sequencing was performed on an Illumina HiSeq 2500. TCR library preparation used molecular barcoding, with unique molecular identifiers applied to normalize quantification of the TCRbeta repertoire. TCRdb reprocessed the public reads (quality trimming at Q25 with fastp, clone calling with MiXCR) and kept in-frame beta chains. Entries that share a CDR3 protein sequence are merged under the most common genes and DNA. This sample gives around 500,000 distinct CDR3 sequences in total; more than 20% of them show up just once. The ten largest make up roughly 14% of the sample. The treatment or condition label here, explained by the study, means: allogeneic hematopoietic cell transplantation with graft depleted of TCRalphabeta T cells and CD19 B cells. The children who served as transplant recipients had been given grafts of TCRalphabeta/CD19-depleted allogeneic hematopoietic cells.

General conclusions and limits of the study: Hyperexpanded clone frequencies declined over subsequent months; after one year, T-cell counts and TCRbeta diversity were mostly attributed to newly produced T cells. In some patients, the high TCRbeta diversity seen at day 60 was put down to recipient T cells and intrathymic progenitors that had survived conditioning. Apparently early alphabetaT-cell count recovery about two months after transplant reportedly relied on only several hundred rapidly expanded clones derived from non-depleted graft cells.

Recombination connected TRBV12-3 or TRBV12-4 to TRBJ2-5; the D gene cannot be named for sure. This clonotype originated in a boy younger than two who had a stem cell transplant for acute myeloid leukemia, so the T cells may come from the graft donor. The source material was PBMCs, mostly from graft donor cells, sampled 360 days after TCRalphabeta/CD19-depleted stem cell transplant. The DNA sequence reads TGTGCCAGCAGTTTAGGGCGAACCTACCAAGAGACCCAGTACTTC. It specifies CASSLGRTYQETQYF.